A single sample gave rise to the 6 T cell receptor beta chains below, sequenced in a study of regulatory T cells in long-lasting Graves disease. Sample time point: persistent/refractory GD, antithyroid drugs over 5 years with positive TRAb. Scientists built the TCR library using RNA that was extracted from PBMCs. Combining iRepertoire HTBI primers with Arm-PCR of CDR3 regions, the authors built TCR beta libraries. TCRdb re-derived calls from the multiplex PCR reads in MiXCR, one entry per CDR3 protein. The table has roughly 450,000 distinct CDR3 sequences, 22% seen once. The material was peripheral blood mononuclear cells (PBMCs), obtained when the disease was refractory, from a patient treated with antithyroid drugs. The receptors come from a female donor with Graves disease.

The chain carries TRBV12-3 or TRBV12-4 and TRBJ1-6; TRBD1 aligns across 9 bases. This CDR3 contains 14 residues. Germline trimming cut 6 bases from V and 5 bases from J; bases unmatched to any gene: 2. The CDR3 DNA reads TGTGCCAGCAGATGGACAGGGGATAATTCACCCCTCCACTTT. It codes for CASRWTGDNSPLHF.

The chain recombines TRBV5-1 with TRBJ1-1; 7 bases are a match to TRBD1. V gave up 9 bases and J gave up 0 bases; unmatched junction bases: 8. The CDR3 consists of 14 residues. Germline loops: CDR1 SGHRS, CDR2 YFSETQ. This CDR3 is CATGTGTVNTEAFF. Here the CDR3 DNA reads TGCGCCACCGGTACCGGGACAGTGAACACTGAAGCTTTCTTT.

This clonotype was picked up many times. V gene TRBV27 combines with J gene TRBJ2-2; TRBD2 is a possible D gene (6 bases). V was shortened by 5 bases and J by 7 bases, with 11 bases between the two germline ends. The CDR3 spans 13 residues. The germline CDR1 and CDR2 sequences are MNHEY and SMNVEV (reference sequence). This CDR3 is CASSDGRVGELFF. The CDR3 DNA follows: TGTGCCAGCAGTGACGGGAGAGTCGGGGAGCTGTTTTTT.

This clonotype was counted only a few times. J is TRBJ2-7 and V is TRBV18; maybe TRBD2 (5 bases). V dropped 5 bases and J dropped 5 bases, with 7 bases sitting between them. Germline CDR1 KGHSH, CDR2 LQKENI. The CDR3 extends over 11 amino acids. CDR3 DNA sequence: TGTGCCAGCTCAGACTATGACGAGCAGTACTTC. It codes for CASSDYDEQYF. The variable domain in full, with the rest retrieved from reference TRBV18 and TRBJ2-7, is NAGVMQNPRHLVRRRGQEARLRCSPMKGHSHVYWYRQLPEEGLKFMVYLQKENIIDESGMPKERFSAEFPKEGPSILRIQQVVRGDSAAYFCASSDYDEQYFGPGTRLTVT.

Written as DNA, the CDR3 is TGTGCCAGCAGCTTAGTCCCGGGTATGAGTAAGGACATTCAGTACTTC. Protein: CASSLVPGMSKDIQYF. J is TRBJ2-4 and V is TRBV7-9; no definite D call. V lost 1 base to trimming and J lost 8 bases, with 18 bases between them. The CDR3 has 16 amino acids. CDR1 is SEHNR and CDR2 is FQNEAQ in the germline V gene (reference sequence).

This clonotype appeared many times. This rearrangement joins TRBV29-1 to TRBJ1-1; D not resolved. Germline lookup yields CDR1 SQVTM and CDR2 ANQGSEA. The V end was cut by 4 bases, the J end by 5 bases, with 14 bases between. The CDR3 totals 13 residues. CDR3 loop: CSVGQAGWTEAFF. CDR3 sequence (DNA): TGCAGCGTTGGTCAGGCCGGGTGGACTGAAGCTTTCTTT.